This T cell receptor (beta chain) was identified in a study of T-cell reconstitution after alpha-beta-depleted transplantation in children. V lost 4 bases, J lost 0 bases, and 19 bases lay in between. CDR1 MNHNS and CDR2 SASEGT come from the germline V gene. This CDR3 spans 18 amino acids. This sample's TCRbeta library carried unique molecular identifier barcodes. TCRdb passed the PCR reads through MiXCR, listing each CDR3 protein once. The data hold about 420,000 distinct CDR3 sequences, with roughly a tenth observed a single time. The input for sequencing was PBMCs from the stem cell graft donor, taken from the stem cell graft. The clonotype was recovered from a human donor who donated a stem cell graft to a child with acute myeloid leukemia. V usage is TRBV6-1 and J usage is TRBJ1-5; a weak D match, TRBD1 (6 bases). CDR3 sequence: CASSVYGTSGYSNQPQHF. CDR3 DNA: TGTGCCAGCAGTGTATACGGGACATCGGGTTATAGCAATCAGCCCCAGCATTTT.